This is a list of T cell receptor beta chains from one sample in a study of technical replicates of blood from a few donors. TCRdb's copy holds only in-frame clones and misses some; the assay was immunoSEQ multiplex PCR. Among 76,000 or so clones listed, more than 85% were seen once. Sequenced material: T cells isolated from PBMCs. These receptors were collected from a human donor in good health. Both conserved end residues are part of each CDR3. D genes are given only for firm matches. Clone size appears in some rows only: once, few, many, or a class for an expanded clone.

>-|TRBV7-8|TRBJ1-3|-
CASSLGLGNTIYF
TGTGCCAGCAGCTTAGGTTTAGGAAACACCATATATTTT
>TRBD1|TRBV7-9|TRBJ1-2|-
CASSNAGTGTSYGYTF
TGTGCCAGCAGCAACGCCGGGACAGGGACGTCCTATGGCTACACCTTC
>-|TRBV9|TRBJ2-3|-
CASSPPPGADTQYF
TGTGCCAGCAGCCCTCCCCCCGGGGCAGATACGCAGTATTTT
>-|TRBV5-1|TRBJ2-3|-
CASRSTGSTDTQYF
TGCGCCAGCAGATCTACGGGGAGCACAGATACGCAGTATTTT
>TRBD1|TRBV6-5|TRBJ1-1|-
CASSSGQSEAFF
TGTGCCAGCAGTTCGGGACAGTCTGAAGCTTTCTTT
>TRBD2|TRBV15|TRBJ2-5|-
CATRELAGVQETQYF
TGTGCCACCAGGGAGTTAGCGGGAGTACAAGAGACCCAGTACTTC
>TRBD1|TRBV5-1|TRBJ1-2|-
CASSLAGDRGYGYTF
TGCGCCAGCAGCTTGGCCGGTGACAGGGGCTATGGCTACACCTTC
>-|TRBV13|TRBJ1-1|-
CASSFEQSRYNTEAFF
TGTGCCAGCAGCTTTGAACAGTCACGATACAACACTGAAGCTTTCTTT
>TRBD1|TRBV7-9|TRBJ2-1|-
CASSGQGHNEQFF
TGTGCCAGCAGCGGACAGGGTCATAATGAGCAGTTCTTC
>-|TRBV29-1|TRBJ2-1|-
CSVETYKRAHEQFF
TGCAGCGTTGAAACTTATAAGCGGGCCCATGAGCAGTTCTTC
>-|TRBV11-2|TRBJ2-5|-
CASSYLGLTETQYF
TGTGCCAGCAGCTACCTGGGACTCACGGAGACCCAGTACTTC
>-|TRBV30|TRBJ1-2|once
CAWSVLGGGYTF
TGTGCCTGGAGTGTATTGGGGGGTGGCTACACCTTC
>-|TRBV7-9|TRBJ1-2|few
CASRMGDSYTF
TGTGCCAGCCGGATGGGGGACAGCTACACCTTC
>TRBD2|TRBV7-7|TRBJ2-5|-
CASSSQAGLAGETQYF
TGTGCCAGCAGCTCCCAGGCTGGACTAGCGGGAGAGACCCAGTACTTC
>TRBD1|TRBV5-1|TRBJ1-3|-
CASSFASTGSGNTIYF
TGCGCCAGCAGCTTCGCCTCGACAGGGTCTGGAAACACCATATATTTT
>TRBD1|TRBV4-1|TRBJ1-5|-
CASSGTYRGLLGNQPQHF
TGCGCCAGCAGCGGAACTTATAGGGGGCTCTTAGGCAATCAGCCCCAGCATTTT